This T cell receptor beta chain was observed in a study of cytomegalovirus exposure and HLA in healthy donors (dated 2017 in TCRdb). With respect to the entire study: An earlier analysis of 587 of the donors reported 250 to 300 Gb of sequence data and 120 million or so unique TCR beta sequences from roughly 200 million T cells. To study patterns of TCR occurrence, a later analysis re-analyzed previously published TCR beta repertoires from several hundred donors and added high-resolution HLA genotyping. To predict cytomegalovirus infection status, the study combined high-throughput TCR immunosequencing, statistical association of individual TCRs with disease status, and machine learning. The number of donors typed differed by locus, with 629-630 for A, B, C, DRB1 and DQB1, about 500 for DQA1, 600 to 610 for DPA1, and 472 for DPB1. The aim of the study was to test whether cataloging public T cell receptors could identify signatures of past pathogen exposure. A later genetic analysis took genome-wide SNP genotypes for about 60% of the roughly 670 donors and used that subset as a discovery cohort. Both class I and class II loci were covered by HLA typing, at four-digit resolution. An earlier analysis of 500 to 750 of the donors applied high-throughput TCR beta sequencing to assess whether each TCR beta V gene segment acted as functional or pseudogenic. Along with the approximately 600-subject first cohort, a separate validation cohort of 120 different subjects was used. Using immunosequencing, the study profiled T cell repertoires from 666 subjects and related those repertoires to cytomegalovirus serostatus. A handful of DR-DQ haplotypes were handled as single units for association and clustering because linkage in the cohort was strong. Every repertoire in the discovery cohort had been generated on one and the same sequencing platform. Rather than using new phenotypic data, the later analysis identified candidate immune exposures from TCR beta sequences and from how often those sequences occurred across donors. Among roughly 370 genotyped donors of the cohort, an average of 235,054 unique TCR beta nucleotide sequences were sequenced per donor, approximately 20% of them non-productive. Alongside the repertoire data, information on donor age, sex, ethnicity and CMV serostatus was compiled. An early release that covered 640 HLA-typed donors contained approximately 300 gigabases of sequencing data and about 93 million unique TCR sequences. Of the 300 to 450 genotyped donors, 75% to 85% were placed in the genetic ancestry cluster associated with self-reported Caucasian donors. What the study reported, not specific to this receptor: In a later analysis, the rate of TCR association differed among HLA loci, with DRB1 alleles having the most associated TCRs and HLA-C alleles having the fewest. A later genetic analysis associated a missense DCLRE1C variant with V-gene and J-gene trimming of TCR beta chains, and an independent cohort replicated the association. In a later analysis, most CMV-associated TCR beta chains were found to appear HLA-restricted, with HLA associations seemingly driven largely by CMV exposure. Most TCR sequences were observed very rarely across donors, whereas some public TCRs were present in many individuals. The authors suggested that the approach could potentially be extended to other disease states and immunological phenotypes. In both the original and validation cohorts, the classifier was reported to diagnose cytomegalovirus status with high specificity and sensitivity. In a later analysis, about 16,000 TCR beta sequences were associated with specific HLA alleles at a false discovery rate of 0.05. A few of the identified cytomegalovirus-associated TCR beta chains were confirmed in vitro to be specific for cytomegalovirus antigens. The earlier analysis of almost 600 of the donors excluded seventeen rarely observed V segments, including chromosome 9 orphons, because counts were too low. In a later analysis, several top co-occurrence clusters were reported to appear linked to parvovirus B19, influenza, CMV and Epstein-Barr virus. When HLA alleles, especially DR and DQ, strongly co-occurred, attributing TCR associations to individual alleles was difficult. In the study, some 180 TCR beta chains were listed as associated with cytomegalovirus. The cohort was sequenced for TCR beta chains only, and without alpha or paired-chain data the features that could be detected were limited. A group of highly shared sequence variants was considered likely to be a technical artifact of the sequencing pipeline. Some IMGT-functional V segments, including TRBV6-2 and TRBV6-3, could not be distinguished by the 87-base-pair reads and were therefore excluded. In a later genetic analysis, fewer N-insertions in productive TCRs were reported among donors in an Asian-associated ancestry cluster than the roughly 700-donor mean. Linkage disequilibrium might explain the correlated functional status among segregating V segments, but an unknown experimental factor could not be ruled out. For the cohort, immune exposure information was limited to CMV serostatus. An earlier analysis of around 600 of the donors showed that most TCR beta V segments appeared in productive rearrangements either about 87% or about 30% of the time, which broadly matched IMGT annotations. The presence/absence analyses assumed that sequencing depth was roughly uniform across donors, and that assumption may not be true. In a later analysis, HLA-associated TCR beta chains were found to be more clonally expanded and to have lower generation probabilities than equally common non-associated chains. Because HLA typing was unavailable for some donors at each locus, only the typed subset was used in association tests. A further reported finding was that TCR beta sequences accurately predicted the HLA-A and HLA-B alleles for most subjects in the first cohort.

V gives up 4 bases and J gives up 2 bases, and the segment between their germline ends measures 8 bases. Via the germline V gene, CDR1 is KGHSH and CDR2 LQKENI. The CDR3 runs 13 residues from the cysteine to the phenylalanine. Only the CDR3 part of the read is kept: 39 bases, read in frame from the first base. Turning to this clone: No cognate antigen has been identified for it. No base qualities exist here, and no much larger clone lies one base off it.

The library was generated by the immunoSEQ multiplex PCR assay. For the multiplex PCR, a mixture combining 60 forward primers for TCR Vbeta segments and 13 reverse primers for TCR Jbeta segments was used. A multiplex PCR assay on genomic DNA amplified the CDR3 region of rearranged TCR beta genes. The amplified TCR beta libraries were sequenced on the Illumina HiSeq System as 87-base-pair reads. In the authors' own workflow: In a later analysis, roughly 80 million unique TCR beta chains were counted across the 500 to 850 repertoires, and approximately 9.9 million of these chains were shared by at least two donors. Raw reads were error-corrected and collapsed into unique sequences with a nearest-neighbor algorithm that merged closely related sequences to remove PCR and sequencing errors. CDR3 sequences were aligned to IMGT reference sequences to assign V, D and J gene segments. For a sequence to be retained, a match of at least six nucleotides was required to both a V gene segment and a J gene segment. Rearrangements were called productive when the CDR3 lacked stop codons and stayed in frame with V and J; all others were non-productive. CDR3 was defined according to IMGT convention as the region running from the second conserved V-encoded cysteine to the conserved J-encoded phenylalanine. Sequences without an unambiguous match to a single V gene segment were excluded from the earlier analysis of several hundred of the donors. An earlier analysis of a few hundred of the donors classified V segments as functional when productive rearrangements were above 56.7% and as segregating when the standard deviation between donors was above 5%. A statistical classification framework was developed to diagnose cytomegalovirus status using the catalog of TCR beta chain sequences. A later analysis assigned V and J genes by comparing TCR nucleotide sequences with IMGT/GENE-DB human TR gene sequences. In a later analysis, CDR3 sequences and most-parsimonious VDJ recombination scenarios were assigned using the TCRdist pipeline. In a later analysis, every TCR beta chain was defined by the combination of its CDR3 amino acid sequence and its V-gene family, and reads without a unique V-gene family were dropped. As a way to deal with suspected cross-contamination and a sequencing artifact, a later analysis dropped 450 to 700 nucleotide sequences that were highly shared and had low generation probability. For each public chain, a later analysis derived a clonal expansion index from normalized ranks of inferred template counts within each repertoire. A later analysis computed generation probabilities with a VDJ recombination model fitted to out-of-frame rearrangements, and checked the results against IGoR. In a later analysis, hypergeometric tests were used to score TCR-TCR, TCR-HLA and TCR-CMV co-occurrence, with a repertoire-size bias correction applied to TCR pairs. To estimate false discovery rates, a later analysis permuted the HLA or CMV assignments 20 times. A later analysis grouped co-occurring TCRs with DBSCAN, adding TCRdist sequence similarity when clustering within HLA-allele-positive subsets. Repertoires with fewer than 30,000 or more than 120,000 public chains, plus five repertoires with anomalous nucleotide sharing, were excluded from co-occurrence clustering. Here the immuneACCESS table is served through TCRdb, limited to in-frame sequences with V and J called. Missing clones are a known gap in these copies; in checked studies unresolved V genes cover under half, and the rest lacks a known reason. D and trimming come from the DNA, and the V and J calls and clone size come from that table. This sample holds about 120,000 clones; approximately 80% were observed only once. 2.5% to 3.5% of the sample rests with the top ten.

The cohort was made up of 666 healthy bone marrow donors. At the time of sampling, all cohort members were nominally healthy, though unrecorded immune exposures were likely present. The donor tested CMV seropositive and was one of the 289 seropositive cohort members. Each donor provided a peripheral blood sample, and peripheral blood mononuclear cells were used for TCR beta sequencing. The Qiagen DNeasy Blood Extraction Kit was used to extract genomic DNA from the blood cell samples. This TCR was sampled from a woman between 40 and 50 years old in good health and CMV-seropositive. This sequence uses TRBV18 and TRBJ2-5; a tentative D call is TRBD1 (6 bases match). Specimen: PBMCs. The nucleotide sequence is TGTGCCAGCTCACGGGGGCAGCAAGAGACCCAGTACTTC. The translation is CASSRGQQETQYF.